This TCR beta chain was recorded in a study of shared clonotypes between healthy human individuals. Profiled with immunoSEQ multiplex PCR; TCRdb holds only in-frame clones, not every one. The top ten hold 45% to 50% of the sample, which has approximately 97,000 clones, around 67% seen once. The CDR3 spans 19 residues. After removal of 3 bases from V and 4 bases from J, the junction contained 18 bases not matched to a gene. Germline V gene sequence: CDR1 LGHNA, CDR2 YSLEER. The rearrangement joins TRBV4-3 to TRBJ2-3, with 8 bases that match TRBD2. The receptor's source is a man aged 25-45 years in good health. Sequencing was performed on memory CD8+ T cells sorted from blood. Subset of the sample: CD45RO+ cells pooled with CCR7-negative TemRA cells. The CDR3 DNA reads TGCGCCAGCAGCCAGGCCGTTACTAGCGGAGCCCTAGGGGCAGATACGCAGTATTTT. Its protein is CASSQAVTSGALGADTQYF.